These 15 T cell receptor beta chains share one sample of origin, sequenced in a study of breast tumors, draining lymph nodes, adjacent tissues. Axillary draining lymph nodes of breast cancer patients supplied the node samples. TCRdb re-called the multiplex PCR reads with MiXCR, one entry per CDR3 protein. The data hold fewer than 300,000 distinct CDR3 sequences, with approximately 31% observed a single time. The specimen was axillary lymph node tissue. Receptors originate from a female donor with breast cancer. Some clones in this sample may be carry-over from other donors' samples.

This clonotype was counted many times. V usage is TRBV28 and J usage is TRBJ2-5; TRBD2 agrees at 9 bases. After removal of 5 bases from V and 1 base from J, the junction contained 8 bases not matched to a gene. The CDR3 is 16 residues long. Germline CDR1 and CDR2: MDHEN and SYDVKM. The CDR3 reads CASSPLAGAPQETQYF. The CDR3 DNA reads TGTGCCAGCAGTCCGTTAGCGGGAGCGCCCCAAGAGACCCAGTACTTC. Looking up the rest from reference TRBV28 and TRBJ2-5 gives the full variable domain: DVKVTQSSRYLVKRTGEKVFLECVQDMDHENMFWYRQDPGLGLRLIYFSYDVKMKEKGDIPEGYSVSREKKERFSLILESASTNQTSMYLCASSPLAGAPQETQYFGPGTRLLVL.

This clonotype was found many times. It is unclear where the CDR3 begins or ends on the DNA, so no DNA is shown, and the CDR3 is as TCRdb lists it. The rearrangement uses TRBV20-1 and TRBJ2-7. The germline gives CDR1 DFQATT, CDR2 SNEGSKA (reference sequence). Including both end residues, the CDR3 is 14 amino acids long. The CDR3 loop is CSARVGIGSYEQHF.

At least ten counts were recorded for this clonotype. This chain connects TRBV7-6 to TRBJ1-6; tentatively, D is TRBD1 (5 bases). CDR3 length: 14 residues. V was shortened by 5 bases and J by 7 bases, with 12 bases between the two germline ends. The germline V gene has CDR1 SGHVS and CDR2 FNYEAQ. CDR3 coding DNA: TGTGCCAGCAGCAGGGACCCTCTCAATTCACCCCTCCACTTT. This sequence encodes CASSRDPLNSPLHF.

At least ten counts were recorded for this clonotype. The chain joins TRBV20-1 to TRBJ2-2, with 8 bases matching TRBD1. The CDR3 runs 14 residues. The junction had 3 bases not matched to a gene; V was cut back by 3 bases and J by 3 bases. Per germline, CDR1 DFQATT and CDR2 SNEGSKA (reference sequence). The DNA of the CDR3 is TGCAGTGCTAGCGAGACAGGGGACACCGGGGAGCTGTTTTTT. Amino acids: CSASETGDTGELFF.

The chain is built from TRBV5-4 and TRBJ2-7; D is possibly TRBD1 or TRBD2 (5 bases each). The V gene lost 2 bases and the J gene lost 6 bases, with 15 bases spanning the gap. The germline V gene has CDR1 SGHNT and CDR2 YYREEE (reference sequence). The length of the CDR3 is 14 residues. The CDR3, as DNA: TGTGCCAGCAGCTTAGGGACCAGCGGCTGCGAGCAGTACTTC. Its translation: CASSLGTSGCEQYF.

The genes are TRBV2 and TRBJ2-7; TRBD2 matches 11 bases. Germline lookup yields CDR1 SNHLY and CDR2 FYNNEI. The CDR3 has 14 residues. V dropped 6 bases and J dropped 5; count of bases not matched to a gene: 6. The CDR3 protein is CASSRTSGSHEQYF. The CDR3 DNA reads TGTGCCAGCAGCCGGACTAGCGGGTCCCACGAGCAGTACTTC.

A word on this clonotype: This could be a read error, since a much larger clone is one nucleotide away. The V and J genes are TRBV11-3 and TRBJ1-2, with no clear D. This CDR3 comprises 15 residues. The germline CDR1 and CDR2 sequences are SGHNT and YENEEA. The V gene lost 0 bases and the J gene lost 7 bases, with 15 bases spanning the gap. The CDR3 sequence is CASSLEERARGGYTF. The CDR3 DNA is TGTGCCAGCAGCTTAGAGGAACGGGCGCGCGGTGGCTACACCTTC.

The CDR3 sequence: CASSLGWGGDQYNEQYF. CDR3 DNA sequence: TGTGCCAGCAGCTTAGGATGGGGTGGGGACCAGTACAATGAGCAGTATTTT. The chain couples TRBV11-1 to TRBJ2-3; TRBD1 or TRBD2 may be the D gene (5 bases each). The length of the CDR3 is 17 residues. Trimming removed 1 base at V and 11 bases at J, with 25 bases between. Germline V gene lookup returns CDR1 SGHAT and CDR2 FQDESV (reference sequence).

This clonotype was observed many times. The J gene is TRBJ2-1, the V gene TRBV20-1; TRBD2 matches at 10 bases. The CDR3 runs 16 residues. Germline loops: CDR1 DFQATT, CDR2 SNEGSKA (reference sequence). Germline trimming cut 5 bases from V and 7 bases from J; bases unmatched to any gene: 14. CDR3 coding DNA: TGCAGTGCTTATAGGGGCGCTAGCGGGAGCTATAATGAGCAGTTCTTC. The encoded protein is CSAYRGASGSYNEQFF.

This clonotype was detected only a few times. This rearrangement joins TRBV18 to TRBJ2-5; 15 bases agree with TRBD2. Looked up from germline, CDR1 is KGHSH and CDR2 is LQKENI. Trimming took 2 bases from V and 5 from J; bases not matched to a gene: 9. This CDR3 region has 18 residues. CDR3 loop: CASSPGLAGGPFSETQYF. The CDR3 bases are TGTGCCAGCTCACCAGGACTAGCGGGAGGGCCTTTCTCGGAGACCCAGTACTTC.

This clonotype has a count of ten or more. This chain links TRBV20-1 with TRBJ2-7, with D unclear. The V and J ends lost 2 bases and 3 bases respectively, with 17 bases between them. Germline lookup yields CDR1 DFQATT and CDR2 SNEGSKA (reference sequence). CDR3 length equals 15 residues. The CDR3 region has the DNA TGCAGTGCTAGAAGGTTTAGGCAGGAAAACTACGAGCAGTACTTC. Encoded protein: CSARRFRQENYEQYF.

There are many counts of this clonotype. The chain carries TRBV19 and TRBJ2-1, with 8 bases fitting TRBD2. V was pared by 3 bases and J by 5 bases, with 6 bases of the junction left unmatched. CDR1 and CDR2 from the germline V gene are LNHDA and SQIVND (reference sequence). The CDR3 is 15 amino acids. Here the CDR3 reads CASSILAGPNNEQFF. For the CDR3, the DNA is TGTGCCAGTAGTATCCTAGCGGGTCCGAACAATGAGCAGTTCTTC.

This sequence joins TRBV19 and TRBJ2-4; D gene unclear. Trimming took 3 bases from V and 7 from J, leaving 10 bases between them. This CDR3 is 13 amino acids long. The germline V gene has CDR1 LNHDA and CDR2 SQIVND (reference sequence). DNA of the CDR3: TGTGCCAGTAGTATTGTGGATGGGAACATTCAGTACTTC. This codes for CASSIVDGNIQYF.

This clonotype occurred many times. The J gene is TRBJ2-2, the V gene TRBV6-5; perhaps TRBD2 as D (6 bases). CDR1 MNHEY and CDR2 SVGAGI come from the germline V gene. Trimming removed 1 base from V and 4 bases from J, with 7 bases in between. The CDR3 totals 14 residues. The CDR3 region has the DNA TGTGCCAGCAGTTACTGGGGAGGCACCGGGGAGCTGTTTTTT. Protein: CASSYWGGTGELFF.

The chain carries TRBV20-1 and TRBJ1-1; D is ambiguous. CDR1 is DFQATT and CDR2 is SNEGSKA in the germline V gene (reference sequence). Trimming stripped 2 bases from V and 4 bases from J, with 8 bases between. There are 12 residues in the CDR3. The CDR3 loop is CSARWTGTEAFF. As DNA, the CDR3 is TGCAGTGCTAGATGGACGGGCACTGAAGCTTTCTTT.